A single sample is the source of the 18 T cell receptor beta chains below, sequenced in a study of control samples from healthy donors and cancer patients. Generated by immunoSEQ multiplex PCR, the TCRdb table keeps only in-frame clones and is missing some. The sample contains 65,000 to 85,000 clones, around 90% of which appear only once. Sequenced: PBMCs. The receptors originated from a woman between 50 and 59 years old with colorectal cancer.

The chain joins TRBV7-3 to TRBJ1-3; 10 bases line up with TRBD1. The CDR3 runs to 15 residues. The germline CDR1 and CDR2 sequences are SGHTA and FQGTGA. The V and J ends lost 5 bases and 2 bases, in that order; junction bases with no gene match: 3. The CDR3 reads CASSPGTGAGNTIYF. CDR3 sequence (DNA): TGTGCCAGCAGCCCCGGGACAGGGGCTGGAAACACCATATATTTT.

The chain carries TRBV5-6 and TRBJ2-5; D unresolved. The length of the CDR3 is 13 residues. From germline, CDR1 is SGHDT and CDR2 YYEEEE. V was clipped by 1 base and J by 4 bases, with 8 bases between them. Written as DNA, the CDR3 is TGTGCCAGCAGCTTGCAGGTGGGAGAGACCCAGTACTTC. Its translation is CASSLQVGETQYF. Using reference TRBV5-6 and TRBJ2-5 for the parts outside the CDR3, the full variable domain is DAGVTQSPTHLIKTRGQQVTLRCSPKSGHDTVSWYQQALGQGPQFIFQYYEEEERQRGNFPDRFSGHQFPNYSSELNVNALLLGDSALYLCASSLQVGETQYFGPGTRLLVL.

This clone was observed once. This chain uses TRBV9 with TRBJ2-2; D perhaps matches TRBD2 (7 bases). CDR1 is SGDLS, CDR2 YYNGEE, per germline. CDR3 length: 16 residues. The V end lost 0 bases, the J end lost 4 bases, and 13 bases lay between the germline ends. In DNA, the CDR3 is TGTGCCAGCAGCGTAGTGGGGGGGCCGAGCACCGGGGAGCTGTTTTTT. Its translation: CASSVVGGPSTGELFF.

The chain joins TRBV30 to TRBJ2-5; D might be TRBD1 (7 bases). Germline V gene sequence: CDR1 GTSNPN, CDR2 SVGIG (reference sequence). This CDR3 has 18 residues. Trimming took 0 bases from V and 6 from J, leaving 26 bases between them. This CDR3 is CAWSVERTGGFGWKTQYF. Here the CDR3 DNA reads TGTGCCTGGAGTGTAGAGAGGACAGGAGGGTTCGGGTGGAAGACCCAGTACTTC.

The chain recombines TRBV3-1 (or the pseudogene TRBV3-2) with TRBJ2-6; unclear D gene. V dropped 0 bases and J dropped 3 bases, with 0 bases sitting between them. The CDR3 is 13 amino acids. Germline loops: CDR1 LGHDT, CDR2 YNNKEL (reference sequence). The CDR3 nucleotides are TGTGCCAGCAGCCAAGATGGGGCCAACGTCCTGACTTTC. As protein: CASSQDGANVLTF.

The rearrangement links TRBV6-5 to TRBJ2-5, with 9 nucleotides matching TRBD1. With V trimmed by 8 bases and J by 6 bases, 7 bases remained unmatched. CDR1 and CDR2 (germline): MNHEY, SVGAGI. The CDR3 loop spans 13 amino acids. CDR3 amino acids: CASGGQGLQTQYF. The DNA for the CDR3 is TGTGCCAGCGGAGGACAGGGGTTACAGACCCAGTACTTC.

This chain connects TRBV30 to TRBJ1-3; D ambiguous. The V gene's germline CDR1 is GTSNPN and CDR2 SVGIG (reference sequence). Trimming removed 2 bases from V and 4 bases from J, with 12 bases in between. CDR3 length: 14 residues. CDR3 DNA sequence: TGTGCCTGGAGTCCCGGGATGGAGGGAAACACCATATATTTT. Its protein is CAWSPGMEGNTIYF.

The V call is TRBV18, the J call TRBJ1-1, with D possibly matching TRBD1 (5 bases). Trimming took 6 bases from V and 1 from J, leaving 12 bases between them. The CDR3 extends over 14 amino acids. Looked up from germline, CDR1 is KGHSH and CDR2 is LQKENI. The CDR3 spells CASSAGGGNTEAFF. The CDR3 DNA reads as TGTGCCAGCTCGGCCGGTGGGGGGAACACTGAAGCTTTCTTT.

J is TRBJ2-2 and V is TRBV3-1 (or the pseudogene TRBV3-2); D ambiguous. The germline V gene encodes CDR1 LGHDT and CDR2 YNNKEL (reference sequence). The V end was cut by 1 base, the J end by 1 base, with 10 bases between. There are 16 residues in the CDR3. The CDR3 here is CASSQGGRQNTGELFF. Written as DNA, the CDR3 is TGTGCCAGCAGCCAAGGTGGGCGACAGAACACCGGGGAGCTGTTTTTT.

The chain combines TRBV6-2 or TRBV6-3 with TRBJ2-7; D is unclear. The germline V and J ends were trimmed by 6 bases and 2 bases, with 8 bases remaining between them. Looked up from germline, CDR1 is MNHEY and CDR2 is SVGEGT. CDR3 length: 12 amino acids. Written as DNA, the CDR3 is TGTGCCAGCAGCCGAAATCCCTACGAGCAGTACGTC. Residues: CASSRNPYEQYV.

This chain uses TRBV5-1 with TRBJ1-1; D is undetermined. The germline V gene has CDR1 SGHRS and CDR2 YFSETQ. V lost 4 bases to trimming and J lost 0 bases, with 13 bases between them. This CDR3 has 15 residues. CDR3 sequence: CASSGAEVLNTEAFF. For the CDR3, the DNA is TGCGCCAGCAGCGGAGCGGAAGTCTTGAACACTGAAGCTTTCTTT.

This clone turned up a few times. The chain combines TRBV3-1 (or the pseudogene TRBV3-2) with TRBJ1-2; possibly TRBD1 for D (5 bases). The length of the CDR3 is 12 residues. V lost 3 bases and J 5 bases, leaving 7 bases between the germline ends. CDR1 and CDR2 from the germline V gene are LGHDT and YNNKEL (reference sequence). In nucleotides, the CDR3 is TGTGCCAGCAGCCATGGGGGGTATGGCTACACCTTC. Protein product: CASSHGGYGYTF.

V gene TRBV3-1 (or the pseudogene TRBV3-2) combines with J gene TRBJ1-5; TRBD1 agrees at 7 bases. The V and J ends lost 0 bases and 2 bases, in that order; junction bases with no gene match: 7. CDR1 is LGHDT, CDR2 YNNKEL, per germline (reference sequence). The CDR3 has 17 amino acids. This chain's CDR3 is CASSQDRETGRNQPQHF. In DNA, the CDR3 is TGTGCCAGCAGCCAAGATCGGGAGACAGGGCGCAATCAGCCCCAGCATTTT.

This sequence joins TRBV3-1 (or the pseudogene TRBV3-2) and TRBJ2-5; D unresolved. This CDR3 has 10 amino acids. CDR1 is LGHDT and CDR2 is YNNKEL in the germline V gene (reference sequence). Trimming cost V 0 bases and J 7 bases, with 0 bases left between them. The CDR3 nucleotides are TGTGCCAGCAGCCAAGAGACCCAGTACTTC. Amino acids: CASSQETQYF.

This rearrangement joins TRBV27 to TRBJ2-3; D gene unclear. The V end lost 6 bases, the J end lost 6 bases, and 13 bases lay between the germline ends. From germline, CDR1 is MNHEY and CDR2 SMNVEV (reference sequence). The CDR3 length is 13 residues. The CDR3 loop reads CASRFRYQDTQYF. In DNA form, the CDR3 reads TGTGCCAGCAGATTCAGGTATCAGGATACGCAGTATTTT.

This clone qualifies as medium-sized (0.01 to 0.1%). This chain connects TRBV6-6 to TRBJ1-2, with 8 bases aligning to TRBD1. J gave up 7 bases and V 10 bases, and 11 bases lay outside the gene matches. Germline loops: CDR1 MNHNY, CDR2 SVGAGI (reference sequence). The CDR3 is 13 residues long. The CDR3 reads CATQTGESGGYTF. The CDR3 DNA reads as TGTGCCACCCAGACAGGGGAGTCGGGTGGCTACACCTTC.

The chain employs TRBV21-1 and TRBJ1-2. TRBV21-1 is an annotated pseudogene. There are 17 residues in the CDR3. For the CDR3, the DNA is TGTGCCAGCAGCAAAGTGAAGAAGGCTAAAAGGGACTATGGCTACACCTTC. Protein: CASSKVKKAKRDYGYTF.

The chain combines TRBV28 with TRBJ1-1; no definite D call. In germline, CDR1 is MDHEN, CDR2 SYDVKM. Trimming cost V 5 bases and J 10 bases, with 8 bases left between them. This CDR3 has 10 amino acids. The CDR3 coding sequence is TGTGCCAGCAGTCGAGATGGAGCTTTCTTT. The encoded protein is CASSRDGAFF. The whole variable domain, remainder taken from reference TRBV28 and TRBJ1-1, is DVKVTQSSRYLVKRTGEKVFLECVQDMDHENMFWYRQDPGLGLRLIYFSYDVKMKEKGDIPEGYSVSREKKERFSLILESASTNQTSMYLCASSRDGAFFGQGTRLTVV.